The clone carrying this T cell receptor (beta chain) was recorded many times. These data belong to a study of blood T cells in healthy people across ages. CDR3 size: 15 residues. V lost 6 bases, J lost 1 base, and 12 bases lay in between. Sample donors were healthy Caucasian individuals that came from Russia, aged 6 to 90. With a J-beta primer mix and a sample-barcoded 5' primer, a second PCR ran about 7 to 11 cycles. TCRdb re-derived calls from the 5' RACE reads in MiXCR, one entry per CDR3 protein. The sample consists of approximately 900,000 distinct CDR3 sequences, about 29% of them appearing once. These data were also filed under a second study, of T cells of mothers and their children.

The sequenced material came from blood. The chain combines TRBV12-3 or TRBV12-4 with TRBJ1-4; D is unclear. This sequence originates from a woman aged 35 to 49 in good health. Here the CDR3 reads CASRDGRRTNEKLFF. DNA of the CDR3: TGTGCCAGCAGAGACGGACGGAGAACTAATGAAAAACTGTTTTTT.